The rows below give T cell receptor beta chains drawn from one sample of a study of blood T cell repertoires in COVID-19. The repertoire was sequenced with immunoSEQ multiplex PCR; TCRdb's copy has only in-frame clones and lacks some. The table includes around 70,000 clones, more than 75% detected once. Sequencing was carried out using peripheral blood. Source of these receptors: a human donor in a cohort sampled during active COVID-19. CDR3s include the opening cysteine and the closing phenylalanine or tryptophan. A D gene is named only where the DNA matches it firmly. Size is omitted from some rows. Given values are once, few, many or a class for expanded clones.

>TRBV4-1|TRBJ2-5|.|.
CASSQGIGETQYF
TGCGCCAGCAGCCAAGGGATCGGGGAGACCCAGTACTTC
>TRBV19|TRBJ2-1|.|.
CASSPRGSYNEQFF
TGTGCCAGTAGTCCCCGGGGATCCTACAATGAGCAGTTCTTC
>TRBV5-6|TRBJ1-5|TRBD1|.
CASTIMGQPTAQPQHF
TGTGCCAGCACCATCATGGGACAGCCCACGGCCCAGCCCCAGCATTTT
>TRBV5-1|TRBJ2-1|TRBD2|.
CASSSELAGGGNEQFF
TGCGCCAGCAGCTCTGAACTAGCGGGAGGTGGGAATGAGCAGTTCTTC
>TRBV28|TRBJ2-5|.|.
CASSFMRGGETQYF
TGTGCCAGCAGTTTTATGAGGGGGGGAGAGACCCAGTACTTC
>TRBV29-1|TRBJ2-7|.|.
CSVAAGSSYEQYF
TGCAGCGTAGCGGCGGGAAGCTCCTACGAGCAGTACTTC
>TRBV5-8|TRBJ1-5|.|.
CASSFPNQPQHF
TGTGCCAGCAGCTTCCCAAATCAGCCCCAGCATTTT
>TRBV9|TRBJ1-2|.|.
CASSVDTGNYGYTF
TGTGCCAGCAGCGTAGATACAGGGAACTATGGCTACACCTTC
>TRBV6-5|TRBJ2-6|TRBD1|.
CASSRQGDGANVLTF
TGTGCCAGCAGTCGACAGGGAGATGGGGCCAACGTCCTGACTTTC
>TRBV7-8|TRBJ2-7|TRBD1|once
CASSNRDRGSYEQYF
TGTGCCAGCAGCAACCGGGACAGGGGATCCTACGAGCAGTACTTC
>TRBV21-1|TRBJ1-3|.|.
CASSKGGYSVAGNTIYF
TGTGCCAGCAGCAAAGGGGGCTACTCGGTAGCTGGAAACACCATATATTTT
>TRBV4-3|TRBJ1-1|TRBD1|.
CASSQAATGYMNTEAFF
TGCGCCAGCAGCCAAGCGGCGACAGGGTACATGAACACTGAAGCTTTCTTT
>TRBV5-1|TRBJ2-7|.|.
CASSFRGSYEQYF
TGCGCCAGCAGCTTCCGGGGCTCCTACGAGCAGTACTTC
>TRBV27|TRBJ2-7|TRBD1|.
CASSLLGTVLYEQYF
TGTGCCAGCAGTTTACTCGGGACAGTGCTCTACGAGCAGTACTTC
>TRBV5-8|TRBJ2-1|TRBD2|.
CASSFGLAEDNEQFF
TGTGCCAGCAGCTTCGGACTAGCGGAAGACAATGAGCAGTTCTTC
>TRBV4-1|TRBJ2-7|TRBD1|once
CASSFGQGGAYEQYF
TGCGCCAGCAGCTTCGGACAGGGGGGGGCCTACGAGCAGTACTTC
>TRBV2|TRBJ1-1|.|.
CASHLYRDKEAFF
TGTGCCAGCCATCTCTACAGGGACAAAGAAGCTTTCTTT
>TRBV19|TRBJ2-2|.|.
CASSISRQRYTGELFF
TGTGCCAGTAGTATTAGTAGACAGAGATACACCGGGGAGCTGTTTTTT
>TRBV7-6|TRBJ2-7|.|.
CASSPGIRAAYEQYF
TGTGCCAGCAGCCCGGGAATTCGCGCTGCCTACGAGCAGTACTTC
>TRBV12-2|TRBJ2-2|.|.
CASRLGGLADRGAVF
TGTGCAAGTCGCTTAGGGGGACTAGCGGACCGGGGAGCTGTTTTT
>TRBV27|TRBJ1-6|TRBD1|.
CASSYPRQGETSGNSPLHF
TGTGCCAGCAGTTACCCTCGACAGGGGGAGACTAGCGGTAATTCACCCCTCCACTTT
>TRBV30|TRBJ2-5|TRBD2|.
CAWSASASGLQETQYF
TGTGCCTGGAGTGCCTCGGCTAGCGGGTTACAAGAGACCCAGTACTTC
>TRBV15|TRBJ2-7|.|once
CATSRDLGAGSYEQYF
TGTGCCACCAGCAGAGATCTGGGGGCGGGCTCCTACGAGCAGTACTTC
>TRBV4-1|TRBJ1-1|TRBD1|few
CASTLPGGNTEAFF
TGCGCCAGCACCCTGCCAGGGGGGAACACTGAAGCTTTCTTT
>TRBV19|TRBJ2-1|.|.
CASSMSGYHNEQFF
TGTGCCAGTAGTATGTCCGGGTACCACAATGAGCAGTTCTTC
>TRBV6-6|TRBJ2-7|.|.
CASSYGGIYGSYEQYF
TGTGCCAGCAGTTACGGAGGCATTTACGGCTCCTACGAGCAGTACTTC
>TRBV19|TRBJ2-5|TRBD2|.
CASSILAPGLAGGLETQYF
TGTGCCAGTAGTATACTTGCCCCGGGACTAGCGGGAGGTTTGGAGACCCAGTACTTC
>TRBV11-1|TRBJ1-1|.|.
CASSFEMNTEAFF
TGTGCCAGCAGCTTCGAGATGAACACTGAAGCTTTCTTT
>TRBV5-1|TRBJ2-1|TRBD2|once
CASSPAGGRDYDNEQFF
TGCGCCAGCAGCCCGGCGGGGGGGAGGGATTACGACAATGAGCAGTTCTTC
>TRBV30|TRBJ1-3|TRBD1|once
CAWSSGQGHSGNTIYF
TGTGCCTGGAGTTCGGGACAGGGCCACTCTGGAAACACCATATATTTT
>TRBV18|TRBJ1-6|.|few
CASSPSGDNSPLHF
TGTGCCAGCTCACCATCAGGGGACAATTCACCCCTCCACTTT
>TRBV15|TRBJ1-5|TRBD1|.
CATSRGDRPQPQHF
TGTGCCACCAGCAGAGGGGACAGACCACAGCCCCAGCATTTT
>TRBV19|TRBJ2-2|.|.
CASSIGRNTGELFF
TGTGCCAGTAGTATAGGCAGAAACACCGGGGAGCTGTTTTTT
>TRBV2|TRBJ2-7|TRBD1|once
CASRLTGYEQYF
TGTGCCAGCCGATTGACAGGGTACGAGCAGTACTTC
>TRBV7-2|TRBJ2-3|TRBD2|.
CASSSQLAGVTDTQYF
TGTGCCAGCAGCTCCCAACTAGCGGGAGTCACAGATACGCAGTATTTT
>TRBV5-8|TRBJ2-2|TRBD2|.
CASLRLADNTGELFF
TGTGCCAGCTTAAGACTAGCGGATAACACCGGGGAGCTGTTTTTT